This TCR beta chain was documented in a study of prognosis after radiotherapy for stage I lung cancer. Background on the study: About 7 patients had tumors that were squamous cell carcinoma, and about a dozen had adenocarcinoma.

This CDR3 has 15 amino acids. Between the trimmed V and J ends, which lost 6 bases and 10 bases, there was a span of 21 bases. The table lists this clonotype with many counts. From genomic DNA, two-round multiplex PCR was used to amplify TCR beta CDR3. With primers specific to each TRBV and TRBJ gene, the first-round PCR was performed. One entry per CDR3 protein, called by TCRdb with MiXCR from the multiplex PCR reads. The table lists some 39,000 distinct CDR3 sequences, approximately 25% of them singletons. This sample comprised PBMCs, obtained before or after stereotactic body radiation therapy (not recorded which). The V and J genes are TRBV12-3 or TRBV12-4 and TRBJ1-4; D perhaps matches TRBD1 (5 bases). The sequence was obtained from a donor aged 50 or older with non-small cell lung cancer. The DNA for the CDR3 is TGTGCCAGCAGACCTCGGGGCGCAGTCACCGGAAAACTGTTTTTT. Translation: CASRPRGAVTGKLFF.